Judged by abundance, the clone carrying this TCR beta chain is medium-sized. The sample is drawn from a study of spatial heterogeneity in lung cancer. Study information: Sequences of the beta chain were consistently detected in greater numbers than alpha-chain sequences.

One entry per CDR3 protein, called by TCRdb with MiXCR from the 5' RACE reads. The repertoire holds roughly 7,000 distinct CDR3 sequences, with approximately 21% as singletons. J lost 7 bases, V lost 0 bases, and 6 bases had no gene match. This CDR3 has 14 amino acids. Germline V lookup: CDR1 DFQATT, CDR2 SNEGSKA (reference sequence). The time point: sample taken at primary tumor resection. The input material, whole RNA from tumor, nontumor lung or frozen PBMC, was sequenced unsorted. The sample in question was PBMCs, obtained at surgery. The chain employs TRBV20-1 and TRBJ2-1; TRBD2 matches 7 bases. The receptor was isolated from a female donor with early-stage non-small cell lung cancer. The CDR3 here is CSARDGAGVNEQFF. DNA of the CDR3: TGCAGTGCTAGAGATGGGGCGGGAGTGAATGAGCAGTTCTTC.